These T cell receptor beta chains were read from a single sample in a study of blood T cell repertoires in COVID-19. Sequenced by immunoSEQ multiplex PCR; TCRdb stores in-frame clones only, minus some. Of about 670,000 clones in the sample, more than 80% were seen once. The specimen sequenced was peripheral blood. Receptors were obtained from a young woman with acute or convalescent COVID-19. Each CDR3 is given with its conserved first and last residue. The D gene is left open where the match is weak. Some rows have no size entry. The others give once, few or many, or a class for an expanded clone.

>-|TRBV11-2|-|TRBJ1-5
TGTGCCAGCAGCTTAGGGGCGAGCAATCAGCCCCAGCATTTT
CASSLGASNQPQHF
>-|TRBV19|-|TRBJ1-2
TGTGCCAGTAGTATTGGGGGGGGTGGCTACACCTTC
CASSIGGGGYTF
>-|TRBV18|-|TRBJ1-3
TGTGCCAGCTCGTCTACCTCTGGAAACACCATATATTTT
CASSSTSGNTIYF
>TRBD1|TRBV10-3|-|TRBJ1-1
TGTGCCATCAGGGACAGGGGTGAAGCTTTCTTT
CAIRDRGEAFF
>-|TRBV25-1|-|TRBJ2-3
TGTGCCAGCAGCCAAGGGGCAGATACGCAGTATTTT
CASSQGADTQYF
>TRBD2|TRBV7-3|-|TRBJ2-7
TGTGCCAGCAGCTTAGGCAGCGGGGGCCACTCCTACGAGCAGTACTTC
CASSLGSGGHSYEQYF
>-|TRBV7-6|-|TRBJ1-1
TGTGCCAGCAGCTTAGCGTCTGGGGGGAGCACTGAAGCTTTCTTT
CASSLASGGSTEAFF
>TRBD1|TRBV3-1/TRBV3-2|-|TRBJ1-2
TGTGCCAGCAGCCAGCCGGGACAGGGTCCAGAGGGCGACTATGGCTACACCTTC
CASSQPGQGPEGDYGYTF
>TRBD1|TRBV19|few|TRBJ1-2
TGTGCCAGTACTCTTGGTAGGGACAGGGGGCAAGGCTACACCTTC
CASTLGRDRGQGYTF
>TRBD1|TRBV6-4|few|TRBJ2-6
TGTGCCAGCAGTGGCGGACAGGGTTCCAACGTCCTGACTTTC
CASSGGQGSNVLTF
>TRBD2|TRBV10-3|-|TRBJ2-7
TGTGCCATCAAAGTCGGACTAGCGGGGGGCCCTCCCTACGAGCAGTACTTC
CAIKVGLAGGPPYEQYF
>-|TRBV9|-|TRBJ2-1
TGTGCCAGCAGCGTAGTCCCCGGGGACAATGAGCAGTTCTTC
CASSVVPGDNEQFF
>TRBD2|TRBV7-2|-|TRBJ2-7
TGTGCCAGCAGCCCCTTCGGGACTAGCGGGGGGGCCTACGAGCAGTACTTC
CASSPFGTSGGAYEQYF
>TRBD1|TRBV11-2|-|TRBJ1-2
TGTGCCAGCAGGGTTACAGGGGGGTTGATTTATGGCTACACCTTC
CASRVTGGLIYGYTF
>-|TRBV20-1|-|TRBJ1-3
TGCAGTGTCTTATCGGGAGTGACCATATATTTT
CSVLSGVTIYF
>TRBD1|TRBV6-5|-|TRBJ2-1
TGTGCCAGCAGTTCGCGGACAGGGTCAAATGAGCAGTTCTTC
CASSSRTGSNEQFF
>TRBD1|TRBV6-5|-|TRBJ1-1
TGTGCCAGCAGTTTGGGGACAGGACCCGAAGCTTTCTTT
CASSLGTGPEAFF
>TRBD1|TRBV28|-|TRBJ2-7
TGTGCCAGCAGTTTCGACAGGGGAATTAACTACGAGCAGTACTTC
CASSFDRGINYEQYF
>-|TRBV15|-|TRBJ2-1
TGTGCCGTTACCGACTTGATCAATGAGCAGTTCTTC
CAVTDLINEQFF
>TRBD1|TRBV6-5|-|TRBJ1-2
TGTGCCAGCAGTCCAGACAGGGGGCATATTTATGGCTACACCTTC
CASSPDRGHIYGYTF
>-|TRBV4-1|-|TRBJ1-2
TGCGCCAGCAGCCAAGATGGGAGGGCGGGCTACACCTTC
CASSQDGRAGYTF
>-|TRBV7-9|-|TRBJ1-1
TGTGCCAGCAGCCTCCCCACGGGGGGTACAGGCACTGAAGCTTTCTTT
CASSLPTGGTGTEAFF
>TRBD1|TRBV6-6|-|TRBJ2-7
TGTGCCAGCAGACCCCATCAACAGGGGACCGAGCAGTACTTC
CASRPHQQGTEQYF
>-|TRBV9|-|TRBJ1-2
TGTGCCAGCAGCCAACCCGTCGGGGGGATTAACTATGGCTACACCTTC
CASSQPVGGINYGYTF
>TRBD1|TRBV2|-|TRBJ1-2
TGTGCCAGCAGTCCTGGACAGGGGCGCTGGAATGGCTACACCTTC
CASSPGQGRWNGYTF
>-|TRBV19|-|TRBJ1-1
TGTGCCAGTACCCCCGGGGGACGAGGGAACACTGAAGCTTTCTTT
CASTPGGRGNTEAFF
>-|TRBV6-1|-|TRBJ1-2
TGTGCCAGCAGTGAAGCATATCCCTATGGCTACACCTTC
CASSEAYPYGYTF
>-|TRBV5-8|once|TRBJ1-5
TGTGCCAGCAGCTACGACCGGGGTTCGCCCCAGCATTTT
CASSYDRGSPQHF
>TRBD1|TRBV12-3/TRBV12-4|-|TRBJ2-7
TGTGCCAGCAGTTACGGACAGGGCTACGAGCAGTACTTC
CASSYGQGYEQYF
>TRBD1|TRBV7-9|-|TRBJ2-2
TGTGCCAGCAGACTAACGACAGGGGGTTCGAACACCGGGGAGCTGTTTTTT
CASRLTTGGSNTGELFF
>-|TRBV6-6|-|TRBJ1-2
TGTGCCAGCAGCCCCAGAGGGGGTATCGCTAACTATGGCTACACCTTC
CASSPRGGIANYGYTF
>TRBD2|TRBV5-4|-|TRBJ2-5
TGTGCCAGCAGCTTGGGACTAGCGGGGGTTAATGTAGTGGAGACCCAGTACTTC
CASSLGLAGVNVVETQYF
>-|TRBV25-1|-|TRBJ2-3
TGTGCCAGCAGTGATTCACATTCTTTCACAGATACGCAGTATTTT
CASSDSHSFTDTQYF
>TRBD1|TRBV27|once|TRBJ1-5
TGTGCCAGCAGTTTCAGGGGGCGGCAGCCCCAGCATTTT
CASSFRGRQPQHF
>-|TRBV6-5|-|TRBJ2-1
TGTGCCAGCAGTTACGATCAGTACAATGAGCAGTTCTTC
CASSYDQYNEQFF
>TRBD1|TRBV27|-|TRBJ1-6
TGTGCCAGCAGTATACGGACAGGGGAGGATTCACCCCTCCACTTT
CASSIRTGEDSPLHF
>-|TRBV4-1|-|TRBJ1-1
TGCGCCAGCAGCCAGATTGCCTACAGGGAATCAGCTTTCTTT
CASSQIAYRESAFF
>TRBD1|TRBV9|-|TRBJ2-1
TGTGCCAGCAACCAAGCCGGGACAGGGATTGAGCAGTTCTTC
CASNQAGTGIEQFF
>-|TRBV11-2|-|TRBJ2-6
TGTGCCAGCAGCTTAGGGCCCTCTGGGGCCAACGTCCTGACTTTC
CASSLGPSGANVLTF
>-|TRBV4-1|-|TRBJ1-2
TGCGCCAGCAGCCCTATCACCTTCGCCAGGGGCTATGGCTACACCTTC
CASSPITFARGYGYTF
>-|TRBV19|-|TRBJ1-4
TGTGCCAGTAGTATAGGGACGGACAAGTCGGGGGGAAAACTGTTTTTT
CASSIGTDKSGGKLFF
>-|TRBV7-6|-|TRBJ2-1
TGTGCCAGCAGCCTAGATCGGACAGTGGGTTTGGATGAGCAGTTCTTC
CASSLDRTVGLDEQFF
>TRBD2|TRBV29-1|-|TRBJ2-2
TGCAGCCATACTAGCGTCACCGGGGAGCTGTTTTTT
CSHTSVTGELFF
>-|TRBV12-5|-|TRBJ1-3
TGTGCTAGTGGTACCTCCTCGGGGGGAGGAAACACCATATATTTT
CASGTSSGGGNTIYF
>TRBD1|TRBV5-1|-|TRBJ1-2
TGCGCCAGCTATGTGGACAGGGCCTATGGCTACACCTTC
CASYVDRAYGYTF
>-|TRBV5-1|-|TRBJ2-7
TGCGCCAGCAGCTTATTCGGGGAAACACACGAGCAGTACTTC
CASSLFGETHEQYF
>-|TRBV5-1|once|TRBJ1-6
TGCGCCAGCAGCCCCGGTGGGGGCTTGTACTCACCCCTCCACTTT
CASSPGGGLYSPLHF
>-|TRBV29-1|-|TRBJ1-2
TGCAGCGTTGATCCGGACTATGGCTACACCTTC
CSVDPDYGYTF
>TRBD2|TRBV7-2|-|TRBJ2-3
TGTGCCAGCAGCCTCCGGACTAGCGGGGGGGGAGATACGCAGTATTTT
CASSLRTSGGGDTQYF
>TRBD2|TRBV2|-|TRBJ2-2
TGTGCCAGCAGAAGACTAGCGGGGGGGCCGAGCGGGGAGCTGTTTTTT
CASRRLAGGPSGELFF